What follows are 10 T cell receptor beta chains derived from one specimen sequenced in a study of T-cell reconstitution after alpha-beta-depleted transplantation in children. The TCRbeta library incorporated unique molecular identifiers. One entry per CDR3 protein, called by TCRdb with MiXCR from the PCR reads. The table includes over 450,000 distinct CDR3 sequences, about 10% detected once. The sequencing used PBMCs, collected before TCRalphabeta/CD19-depleted stem cell transplant. The receptors shown here come from a child aged 2-15 years with inherited bone marrow failure, due to receive a stem cell transplant.

This clonotype came up many times. The chain combines TRBV27 with TRBJ2-2; no firm D call. The V gene lost 2 bases and the J gene lost 0 bases, with 7 bases spanning the gap. The germline V gene encodes CDR1 MNHEY and CDR2 SMNVEV (reference sequence). The CDR3 extends over 15 amino acids. The CDR3 coding sequence is TGTGCCAGCAGTTTAGCAGGACCGAACACCGGGGAGCTGTTTTTT. Its translation: CASSLAGPNTGELFF.

This clonotype was detected ten times or more. This chain joins TRBV28 and TRBJ2-5, with 8 bases matching TRBD1. The CDR3 has 14 residues. CDR1 is MDHEN, CDR2 SYDVKM, per germline. V lost 7 bases, J lost 5 bases, and 9 bases stayed unmatched. CDR3 bases: TGTGCCAGCAAAAAAGACAGGGGCAGGGAGACCCAGTACTTC. Translating it yields CASKKDRGRETQYF.

The sample holds many counts of this clonotype. The rearrangement joins TRBV4-2 to TRBJ2-1, with 12 bases aligning to TRBD2. The CDR3 is 18 residues long. J lost 6 bases, V lost 4 bases, and 13 bases had no gene match. The germline CDR1 and CDR2 sequences are LGHNA and YNFKEQ. The CDR3 protein is CASSPGLAGLKVGNEQFF. The CDR3 DNA follows: TGTGCCAGCAGCCCCGGACTAGCGGGACTCAAGGTGGGCAATGAGCAGTTCTTC.

V usage is TRBV5-5 and J usage is TRBJ2-7; D perhaps matches TRBD2 (5 bases). CDR1 SGHKS and CDR2 YYEKEE come from the germline V gene (reference sequence). The V and J ends lost 4 bases and 2 bases respectively, with 13 bases between them. The length of the CDR3 is 14 residues. Here the CDR3 reads CASSTWTPTYEQYF. The CDR3 coding sequence is TGTGCCAGCAGCACATGGACTCCGACCTACGAGCAGTACTTC.

This clonotype occurred many times. The chain carries TRBV9 and TRBJ2-2; perhaps TRBD2 as D (6 bases). The CDR3 totals 17 residues. Trimming removed 2 bases at V and 3 bases at J, with 17 bases between. Germline loops: CDR1 SGDLS, CDR2 YYNGEE. The CDR3 here is CASSVGAGRQYTGELFF. The CDR3 DNA reads as TGTGCCAGCAGCGTGGGTGCTGGGAGGCAATACACCGGGGAGCTGTTTTTT.

Many counts were recorded for this clonotype. The CDR3 region is CASSPLLAEQDEQYF. Here the CDR3 DNA reads TGTGCCAGCTCACCTTTACTAGCGGAGCAGGACGAGCAGTACTTC. V usage is TRBV18 and J usage is TRBJ2-7; 8 bases align to TRBD2. The CDR3 consists of 15 residues. CDR1 and CDR2 (germline): KGHSH, LQKENI. The V and J ends lost 3 bases and 5 bases, in that order; junction bases with no gene match: 9.

This clonotype turned up a few times. J is TRBJ2-7 and V is TRBV7-8; 15 bases map to TRBD2. Looked up from germline, CDR1 is SGHVS and CDR2 is FQNEAQ. The V gene end was trimmed by 5 bases and the J gene end by 4 bases; junction bases not matched to a gene: 6. The CDR3 consists of 16 residues. CDR3 coding DNA: TGTGCCAGCAGCGGGGGACTAGCGGGAGGTGGATACGAGCAGTACTTC. Its protein product is CASSGGLAGGGYEQYF.

This clonotype showed up many times. The chain couples TRBV10-3 to TRBJ2-7; no clear D gene. Trimming took 3 bases from V and 2 from J, leaving 11 bases between them. The length of the CDR3 is 14 residues. The germline V gene has CDR1 ENHRY and CDR2 SYGVKD. The CDR3 loop reads CAISDLGSAYEQYF. The CDR3 coding sequence is TGTGCCATCAGTGACCTTGGGTCCGCCTACGAGCAGTACTTC.

This clonotype was seen more than once but under ten times. This chain uses TRBV4-3 with TRBJ2-5, with D possibly matching TRBD1 (6 bases). The CDR3 is 18 amino acids. With 0 bases removed from V and 5 bases from J, the gap between germline ends came to 22 bases. Germline V gene data show CDR1 as LGHNA and CDR2 as YSLEER. CDR3 coding DNA: TGCGCCAGCAGCCAAGAATCGACAGGTCCAGGTAGCTCGGAGACCCAGTACTTC. Its protein product is CASSQESTGPGSSETQYF.

This clonotype was seen at least ten times. The rearrangement uses TRBV7-2 and TRBJ2-2; TRBD2 agrees at 8 bases. The CDR3 is 15 residues long. Trimming at V came to 5 bases and at J to 7 bases, leaving 9 bases not matched to a gene. Germline CDR1 and CDR2: SGHTA and FQGNSA. The CDR3 sequence: CASSPSGSTIGELFF. DNA for the CDR3: TGTGCCAGCAGCCCCAGCGGGAGTACGATCGGGGAGCTGTTTTTT.